A selection of T cell receptor beta chains follows, all from one sample in a study of blood T cell repertoires in COVID-19. Clones were sequenced by immunoSEQ multiplex PCR, and TCRdb holds only the in-frame ones, with some missing. The repertoire consists of around 220,000 clones, with just over 85% occurring once and the leading ten covering approximately 14%. Material: PBMCs or T cells enriched from blood (not recorded which). These receptor sequences come from a woman between 50 and 59 years old with acute COVID-19. The CDR3 runs from the conserved cysteine through the conserved F or W. A D gene is named only where the DNA matches it firmly. A clone size is listed for some rows: how often the clone was seen (once, few, many), or a class if it is expanded.

>.|15|TRBJ1-5|TRBD1|TRBV28
CATRDRGRALQPQHF
TGTGCCACCCGGGACAGGGGGCGCGCCTTACAGCCCCAGCATTTT
>.|15|TRBJ2-1|TRBD2|TRBV7-9
CASSSLAGARYEQFF
TGTGCCAGCAGCTCGCTGGCGGGAGCTCGGTATGAGCAGTTCTTC
>.|15|TRBJ1-1|.|TRBV7-9
CASSLGRHMNTEAFF
TGTGCCAGCAGCTTAGGCAGACATATGAACACTGAAGCTTTCTTT
>once|17|TRBJ2-1|TRBD2|TRBV7-9
CASSPGPAGVTYNEQFF
TGTGCCAGCAGCCCAGGACCAGCGGGAGTGACCTACAATGAGCAGTTCTTC
>.|15|TRBJ2-1|.|TRBV18
CASSQDRRSYNEQFF
TGTGCCAGCTCCCAAGACAGGCGCTCCTACAATGAGCAGTTCTTC
>.|14|TRBJ2-5|.|TRBV11-2
CASSLARGQAAQYF
TGTGCCAGCAGCTTAGCGCGGGGGCAAGCGGCCCAGTACTTC
>.|16|TRBJ2-4|TRBD1|TRBV16
CASSQSTGMVKNIQYF
TGTGCCAGCAGCCAATCGACAGGGATGGTCAAAAACATTCAGTACTTC
>.|11|TRBJ2-7|.|TRBV29-1
CSVGAGGQQYF
TGCAGCGTTGGGGCAGGAGGTCAGCAGTACTTC
>.|15|TRBJ2-2|.|TRBV5-1
CASSLAESPFGELFF
TGCGCCAGCAGCTTGGCCGAGAGCCCTTTCGGGGAGCTGTTTTTT
>.|13|TRBJ2-7|TRBD2|TRBV30
CAWETSGSLEQYF
TGTGCCTGGGAGACTAGCGGGAGTCTTGAGCAGTACTTC
>.|15|TRBJ2-7|.|TRBV7-3
CASSLNPGGTYEQYF
TGTGCCAGCAGCTTAAATCCCGGCGGGACCTACGAGCAGTACTTC
>.|14|TRBJ2-1|TRBD2|TRBV30
CAWRGLAGANEQFF
TGTGCCTGGAGGGGACTAGCGGGAGCCAATGAGCAGTTCTTC
>.|15|TRBJ2-2|TRBD2|TRBV11-1
CASSFGREKTGELFF
TGTGCCAGCAGCTTTGGGCGGGAGAAGACCGGGGAGCTGTTTTTT